This T cell receptor (beta chain) was identified during a study of T cell responses to AZD1222 COVID-19 vaccine. Turning to this clone: Its target is unknown.

CDR1 is SGHDT and CDR2 is YYEEEE in the germline V gene. V was shortened by 1 base and J by 5 bases, with 16 bases between the two germline ends. The CDR3 totals 16 residues. Study outcomes and limitations: A rise in Spike-specific TCR breadth and depth followed two AZD1222 doses.

Clones were read by immunoSEQ multiplex PCR, and TCRdb kept only the in-frame ones, dropping some. The sample yields more than 90,000 clones, more than 70% seen once. This specimen consisted of peripheral blood, obtained 28 days after the second AZD1222 dose. This clonotype was sampled from an adult who received the AZD1222 COVID-19 vaccine. J is TRBJ1-5 and V is TRBV5-6, with D maybe TRBD1 (5 bases). This CDR3 is CASSLFRERADQPQHF. The CDR3 region has the DNA TGTGCCAGCAGCTTGTTCAGGGAACGAGCAGATCAGCCCCAGCATTTT.